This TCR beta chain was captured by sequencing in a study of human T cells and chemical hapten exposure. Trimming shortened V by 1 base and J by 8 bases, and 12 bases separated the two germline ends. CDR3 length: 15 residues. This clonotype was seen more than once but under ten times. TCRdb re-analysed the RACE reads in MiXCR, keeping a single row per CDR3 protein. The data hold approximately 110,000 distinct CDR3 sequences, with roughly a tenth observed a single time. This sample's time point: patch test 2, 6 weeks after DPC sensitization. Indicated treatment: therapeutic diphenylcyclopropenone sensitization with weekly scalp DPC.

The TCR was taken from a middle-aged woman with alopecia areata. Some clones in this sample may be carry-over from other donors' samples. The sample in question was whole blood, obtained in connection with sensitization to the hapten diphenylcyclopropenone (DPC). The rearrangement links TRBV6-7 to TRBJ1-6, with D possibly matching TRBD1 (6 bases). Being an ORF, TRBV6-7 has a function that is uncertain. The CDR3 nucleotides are TGTGCCAGCAGTTACTTGGGGGCAGGTTATTCACCCCTCCACTTT. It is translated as CASSYLGAGYSPLHF.